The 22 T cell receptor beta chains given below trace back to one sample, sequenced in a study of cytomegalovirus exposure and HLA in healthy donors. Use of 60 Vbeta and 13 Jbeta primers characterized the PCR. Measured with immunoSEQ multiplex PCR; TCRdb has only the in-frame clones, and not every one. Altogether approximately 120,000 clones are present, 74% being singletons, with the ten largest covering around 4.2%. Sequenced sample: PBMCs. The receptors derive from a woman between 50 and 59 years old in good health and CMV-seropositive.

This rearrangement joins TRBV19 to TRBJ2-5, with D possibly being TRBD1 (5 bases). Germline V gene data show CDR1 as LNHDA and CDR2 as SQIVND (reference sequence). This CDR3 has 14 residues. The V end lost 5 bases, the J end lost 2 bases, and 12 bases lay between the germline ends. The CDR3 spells CASSQGRLQETQYF. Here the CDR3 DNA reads TGTGCCAGTAGTCAGGGAAGGTTACAAGAGACCCAGTACTTC.

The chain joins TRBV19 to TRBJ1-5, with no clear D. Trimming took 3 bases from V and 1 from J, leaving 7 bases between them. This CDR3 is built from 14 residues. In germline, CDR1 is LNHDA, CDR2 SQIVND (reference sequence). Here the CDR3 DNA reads TGTGCCAGTAGTATCGGAGGGAGCAATCAGCCCCAGCATTTT. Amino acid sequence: CASSIGGSNQPQHF.

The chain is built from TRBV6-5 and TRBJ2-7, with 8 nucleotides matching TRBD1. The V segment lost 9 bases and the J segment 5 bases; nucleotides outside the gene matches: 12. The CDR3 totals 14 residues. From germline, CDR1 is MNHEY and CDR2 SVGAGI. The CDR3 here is CASQRTGRFDEQYF. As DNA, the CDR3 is TGTGCCAGTCAGAGGACAGGGAGGTTTGACGAGCAGTACTTC.

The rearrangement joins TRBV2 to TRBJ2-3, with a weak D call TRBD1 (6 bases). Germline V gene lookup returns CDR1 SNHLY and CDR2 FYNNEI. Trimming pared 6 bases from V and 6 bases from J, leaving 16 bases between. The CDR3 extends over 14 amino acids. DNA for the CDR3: TGTGCCAGCAGGAGCTTTGCAGGGGCCGATACGCAGTATTTT. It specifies CASRSFAGADTQYF.

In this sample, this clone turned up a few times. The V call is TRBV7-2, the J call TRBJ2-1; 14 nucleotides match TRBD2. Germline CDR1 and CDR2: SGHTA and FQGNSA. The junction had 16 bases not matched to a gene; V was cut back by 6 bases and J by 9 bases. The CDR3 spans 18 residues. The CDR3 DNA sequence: TGTGCCAGCAGTTCAAGAAGGACTAGCGGGGGGAGATCGGGTGAGCAGTTCTTC. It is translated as CASSSRRTSGGRSGEQFF.

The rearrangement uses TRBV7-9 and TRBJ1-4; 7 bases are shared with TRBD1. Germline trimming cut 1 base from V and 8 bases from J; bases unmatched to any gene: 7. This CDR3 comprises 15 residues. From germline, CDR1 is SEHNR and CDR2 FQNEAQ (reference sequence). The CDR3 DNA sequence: TGTGCCAGCAGCTTAGGGCGTCAGGGGGGAGAAAAACTGTTTTTT. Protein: CASSLGRQGGEKLFF.

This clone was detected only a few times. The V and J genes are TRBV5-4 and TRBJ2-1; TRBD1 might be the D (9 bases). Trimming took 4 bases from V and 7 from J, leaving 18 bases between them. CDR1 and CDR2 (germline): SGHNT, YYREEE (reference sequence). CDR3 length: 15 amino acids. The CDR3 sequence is CASSRGGDRVNEQFF. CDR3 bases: TGTGCCAGCAGCCGGGGGGGGGACAGGGTAAATGAGCAGTTCTTC.

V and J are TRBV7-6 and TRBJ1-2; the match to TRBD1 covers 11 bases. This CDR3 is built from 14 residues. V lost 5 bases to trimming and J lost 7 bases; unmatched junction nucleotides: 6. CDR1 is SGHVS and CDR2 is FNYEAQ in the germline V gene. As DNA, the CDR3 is TGTGCCAGCAGCCCAACCGGGACAGGGGGTGGCTACACCTTC. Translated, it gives CASSPTGTGGGYTF.

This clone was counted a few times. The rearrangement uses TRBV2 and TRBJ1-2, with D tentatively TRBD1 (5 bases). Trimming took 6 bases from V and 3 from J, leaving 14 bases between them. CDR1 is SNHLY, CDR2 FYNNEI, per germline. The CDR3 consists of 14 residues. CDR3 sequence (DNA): TGTGCCAGCAGCCAAGGGGTCCAGTACTATGGCTACACCTTC. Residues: CASSQGVQYYGYTF.

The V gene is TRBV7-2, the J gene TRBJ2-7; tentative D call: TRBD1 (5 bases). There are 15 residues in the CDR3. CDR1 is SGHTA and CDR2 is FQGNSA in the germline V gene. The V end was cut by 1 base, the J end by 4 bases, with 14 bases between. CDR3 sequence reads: CASSLVGDREYEQYF. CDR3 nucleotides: TGTGCCAGCAGCTTAGTAGGAGACAGAGAATACGAGCAGTACTTC.

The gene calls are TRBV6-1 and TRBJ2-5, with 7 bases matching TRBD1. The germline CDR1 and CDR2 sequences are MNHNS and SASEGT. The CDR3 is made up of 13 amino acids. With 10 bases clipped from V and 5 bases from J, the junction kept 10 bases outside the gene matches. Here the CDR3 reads CATNRQGGETQYF. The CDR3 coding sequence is TGTGCCACCAACAGACAGGGTGGCGAGACCCAGTACTTC.

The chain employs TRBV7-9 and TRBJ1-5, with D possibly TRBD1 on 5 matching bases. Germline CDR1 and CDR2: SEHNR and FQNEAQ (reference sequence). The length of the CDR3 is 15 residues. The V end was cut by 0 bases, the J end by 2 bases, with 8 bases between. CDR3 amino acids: CASSLAGEGNQPQHF. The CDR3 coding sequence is TGTGCCAGCAGCTTAGCGGGGGAGGGCAATCAGCCCCAGCATTTT.

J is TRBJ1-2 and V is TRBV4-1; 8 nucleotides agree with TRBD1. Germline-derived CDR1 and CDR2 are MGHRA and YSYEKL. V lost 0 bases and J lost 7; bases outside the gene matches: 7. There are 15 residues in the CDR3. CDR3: CASSQEGQGAGGYTF. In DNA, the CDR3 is TGCGCCAGCAGCCAAGAGGGGCAGGGGGCGGGTGGCTACACCTTC.

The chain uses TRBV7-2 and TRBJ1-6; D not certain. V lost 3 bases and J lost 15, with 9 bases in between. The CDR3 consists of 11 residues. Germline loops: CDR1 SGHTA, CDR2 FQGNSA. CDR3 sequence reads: CASSLSRDLHF. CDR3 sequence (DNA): TGTGCCAGCAGCTTGAGTCGGGACCTCCACTTT.

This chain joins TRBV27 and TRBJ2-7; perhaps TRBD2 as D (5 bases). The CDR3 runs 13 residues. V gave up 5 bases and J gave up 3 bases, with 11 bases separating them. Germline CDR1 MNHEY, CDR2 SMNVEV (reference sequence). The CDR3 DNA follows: TGTGCCAGCAGTCCGGGAATTATCTACGAGCAGTACTTC. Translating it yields CASSPGIIYEQYF.

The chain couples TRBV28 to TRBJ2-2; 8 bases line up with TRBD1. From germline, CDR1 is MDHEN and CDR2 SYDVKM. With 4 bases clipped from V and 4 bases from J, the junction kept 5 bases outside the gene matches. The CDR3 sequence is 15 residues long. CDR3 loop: CASSSQGAGTGELFF. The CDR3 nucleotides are TGTGCCAGCAGTTCCCAGGGGGCGGGCACCGGGGAGCTGTTTTTT.

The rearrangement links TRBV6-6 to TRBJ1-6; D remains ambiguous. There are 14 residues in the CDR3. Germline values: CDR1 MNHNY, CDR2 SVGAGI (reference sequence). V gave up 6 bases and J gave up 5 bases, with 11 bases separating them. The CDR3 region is CASRTQANNSPLHF. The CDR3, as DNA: TGTGCCAGCAGAACCCAGGCAAATAATTCACCCCTCCACTTT.

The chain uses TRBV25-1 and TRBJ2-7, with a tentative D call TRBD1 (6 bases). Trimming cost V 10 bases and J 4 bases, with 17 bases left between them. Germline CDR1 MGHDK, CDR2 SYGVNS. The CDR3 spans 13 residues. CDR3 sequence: CATQNRERYEQYF. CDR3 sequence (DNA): TGTGCCACCCAGAACAGGGAGAGGTACGAGCAGTACTTC.

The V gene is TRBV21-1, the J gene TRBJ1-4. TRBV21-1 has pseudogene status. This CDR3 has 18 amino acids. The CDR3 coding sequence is TGTGCCAGCAGCCCTAAAGGGACTGTCCTTAGGGCTAATGAAAAACTGTTTTTT. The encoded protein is CASSPKGTVLRANEKLFF.

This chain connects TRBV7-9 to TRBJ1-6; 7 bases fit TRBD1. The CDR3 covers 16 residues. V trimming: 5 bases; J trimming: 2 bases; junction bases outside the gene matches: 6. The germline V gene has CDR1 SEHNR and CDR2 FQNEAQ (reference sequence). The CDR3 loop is CASSALTGTYNSPLHF. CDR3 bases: TGTGCCAGCAGCGCACTGACAGGGACCTATAATTCACCCCTCCACTTT.

Here the CDR3 reads CASSPGTSGYEQYF. The CDR3 coding sequence is TGTGCCAGCAGCCCGGGAACTAGCGGATACGAGCAGTACTTC. The genes are TRBV5-4 and TRBJ2-7; TRBD2 matches 8 bases. The CDR3 length is 14 residues. The V gene's germline CDR1 is SGHNT and CDR2 YYREEE (reference sequence). With 4 bases clipped from V and 4 bases from J, the junction kept 7 bases outside the gene matches.

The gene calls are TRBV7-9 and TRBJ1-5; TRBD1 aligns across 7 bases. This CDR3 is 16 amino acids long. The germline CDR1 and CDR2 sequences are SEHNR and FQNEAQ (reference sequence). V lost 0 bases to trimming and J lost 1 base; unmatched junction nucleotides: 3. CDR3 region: CASSLAGGWSNQPQHF. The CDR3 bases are TGTGCCAGCAGCTTAGCAGGGGGCTGGAGCAATCAGCCCCAGCATTTT.